This TCR beta chain was captured by sequencing in a study of T cells in Graves' hyperthyroidism and ophthalmopathy. At the level of the study: Initial diagnosis, before any treatment, was when peripheral blood was collected.

General study results and limits: Ophthalmopathy, which appeared later, was predicted by the model a median 6.5 months before onset.

Notes on this clonotype: Antigen specificity is unknown.

RNA transcripts were the template for amplifying TCR beta CDR3 regions. With the HTBI primer set, the TCR CDR3 went through a first round of RT-PCR. TCRdb independently ran MiXCR on the multiplex PCR reads; one entry per CDR3 protein. The sample comprises under 650,000 distinct CDR3 sequences, 15% to 20% of which are singletons, and 3.8% rests with the top ten. A lack of ophthalmopathy progression within 18 months defined stable Graves' hyperthyroidism. The CDR3 extends over 14 amino acids. Germline-derived CDR1 and CDR2 are SNHLY and FYNNEI. Trimming at V came to 6 bases and at J to 7 bases, leaving 3 bases not matched to a gene.

The genes are TRBV2 and TRBJ1-6, with 10 bases aligning to TRBD1. The sequencing input was blood. This TCR was sampled from a young woman with Graves' hyperthyroidism. CDR3 coding DNA: TGTGCCAGCAGAAAGGACAGGGGGAATTCACCCCTCCACTTT. This encodes CASRKDRGNSPLHF.